This T cell receptor beta chain was obtained from a study of cytomegalovirus exposure and HLA in healthy donors. Comments on this clone: Its antigen is not identified.

The PCR used 60 Vbeta and 13 Jbeta primers. Produced via immunoSEQ multiplex PCR; TCRdb's table is partial and in-frame only. The sample has about 160,000 clones, more than 75% seen once; the top ten hold about 1.6%. Broader study findings: In an earlier analysis, productive rearrangement rates for most beta V segments clustered near 87% or 30%. In a later analysis, a genetic analysis reported fewer productive-TCR N-insertions in an Asian-associated ancestry cluster than the cohort average. Sequencing likely caused a cluster of highly shared sequence variants.

Among the donors, all were healthy bone marrow donors. Sample: PBMCs. This clonotype originated in a girl aged 10-17 years in good health and CMV-seropositive.

CDR3 coding DNA: TGTGCCAGCACGGGATTCGGCTACGAGCAGTACTTC. Translation gives CASTGFGYEQYF. This chain uses TRBV9 with TRBJ2-7; D possibly corresponds to TRBD2 (5 bases). The CDR3 has 12 amino acids. Germline CDR1 is SGDLS and CDR2 is YYNGEE. V was trimmed by 6 bases and J by 3 bases, leaving 10 bases between them.